This T cell receptor beta chain was obtained from a study of blood T cell repertoires in COVID-19. Study-level background: Whether acute or convalescent, the COVID-19 samples came from the United States, Italy and Spain. PBMCs, B-cell-depleted T cells, or T cells provided the cDNA or gDNA that made up the material.

Original analysis: Nucleated cell number was recorded as an estimate derived from reference gene primer amplification. TCRdb keeps only in-frame clones here, not all; method: immunoSEQ multiplex PCR. V and J calls and clone size are those listed in that table; D and trimming were worked out from the DNA. The sample includes about 330,000 clones, more than 70% of them seen just once. Germline V gene lookup returns CDR1 SGHVS and CDR2 FQNEAQ. The CDR3 extends over 14 amino acids. Between the trimmed V and J ends, which lost 5 bases and 0 bases, there was a span of 10 bases. V is TRBV7-8 and J is TRBJ1-2, with no clear D. The material sequenced was peripheral blood. The TCR sequence derives from a woman aged 45-59 years with acute or convalescent COVID-19. The CDR3 nucleotides read TGTGCCAGCAGCCCCCGGGGAGCTAACTATGGCTACACCTTC. Translation: CASSPRGANYGYTF.